This T cell receptor beta chain was profiled in a study of T cells in Graves' hyperthyroidism and ophthalmopathy (dated by TCRdb to between 2018 and 2021). Concerning the study at large: Peripheral blood was sampled at the time of initial diagnosis, prior to any treatment. The roughly 100 discovery patients were randomly split 7:3 into training and test sets. According to the paper, TCR Vbeta CDR3 sequencing was carried out on over 130 peripheral blood samples, which came from approximately 41 ophthalmopathy, about 75 hyperthyroidism and approximately 17 progressor patients. Once sampling was done, hyperthyroidism patients were given methimazole at a starting dose of 30 mg daily, whereas ophthalmopathy patients were given high-dose intravenous methylprednisolone. In addition, the study compared T-cell repertoires in thyroid tissue and in blood from 6 or 7 Graves' hyperthyroidism patients. TCR V-J signatures able to tell the groups apart were searched for in a discovery cohort of 90 to 100 patients, of whom roughly 42 had Graves' ophthalmopathy and 57 had stable Graves' hyperthyroidism. Prospective prediction of ophthalmopathy was tested in an independent validation cohort consisting of roughly 20 hyperthyroidism patients and approximately 16 patients who later progressed to ophthalmopathy.

This clonotype was counted between two and nine times. What this receptor recognizes is not known. The junction does not match germline at one end; this may be a read error. Hyperthyroidism patients were aged 18 to 65 years and newly diagnosed, with disease duration of less than 2 months. Exclusion was applied to patients with uncontrolled infections, other autoimmune diseases, pregnancy or lactation. Clinical symptoms, serum thyroxine and TRAb, thyroid ultrasound, and orbital computed tomography formed the basis for the diagnoses. Blood from progressor patients was drawn when they were first diagnosed with hyperthyroidism, before any ophthalmopathy symptoms appeared. PBMCs were isolated from more than 8 ml of fresh peripheral blood by Ficoll-Paque density gradient centrifugation. Progressor patients were first diagnosed with Graves' hyperthyroidism and then developed ophthalmopathy during follow-up. Total RNA was extracted using Trizol reagent, and RNA quality was assessed on an Agilent 2100 Bioanalyzer.

Summary of the overall study and its limitations: Most expanded thyroid clonotypes (frequency above 0.001) were also detected in blood, a finding suggesting that blood repertoires may reflect thyroid immune responses. During validation, the model predicted progression to ophthalmopathy a median of about 5.9 months ahead of onset, with more than 55% sensitivity and 72.22% specificity. No statistical method was used to set the sample size in advance, and investigators knew the group allocation. Ophthalmopathy was separated from stable hyperthyroidism by a 13 V-J signature model, with around 90% sensitivity and 81% to 82% specificity obtained in cross-validation and 80%/75% obtained in testing.

The TCR beta CDR3 regions were amplified from the RNA transcripts. The first round of RT-PCR for the TCR CDR3 was performed with the HTBI primer set and the Qiagen OneStep RT-PCR kit. A second multiplex PCR round built the libraries, followed by size selection and purification. Libraries were sequenced paired-end with 100 bp reads on an Illumina HiSeq2000. As for how the authors treated the data: SOAPnuke was used to process the raw data, removing reads that contained adapters or uncalled bases, had a mean Phred below 15, or lacked an exact match to the constant primer or identifier. COPE v1.2.5 was used to merge high-quality paired reads, and clonotypes were defined as unique nucleotide sequences. MiTCR v1.1 was used to align the clonotypes against IMGT TRBV, TRBD and TRBJ reference segments. Only V-J combinations with frequency above 0.0001, covering 98% to 99.2% of repertoires, were analysed. A TCS score was defined as the ratio of F50 (clonal expansion) to E x V (chaos), with BLOSUM62-based TCRdist applied between CDR3 peptides within each V-J. Welch's t-statistics and random forest reduced around 520 V-J features to about 13, which were used in a naive Bayes classifier (R e1071). Using fastp trimming at Q25 and MiXCR clonotype assembly, TCRdb reanalyzed the public sequencing data and kept in-frame beta chains. CDR3 protein duplicates are merged, each entry listing the most common genes and DNA. The V and J calls shown here were made by TCRdb, not taken from the authors' results. This sample comprises 370,000 or so distinct CDR3 sequences, 15% to 19% of them detected only once. About a quarter of the sample lies in the top ten.

The TCR sequence derives from a woman aged 18-29 years with Graves' hyperthyroidism that later progressed to Graves' ophthalmopathy. Sample: blood.

The CDR3 region reads CASSIDRYSNQPHHF. The nucleotide sequence reads as follows: TGTGCCAGCAGTATCGACAGATATAGCAATCAGCCCCATCATTTT. Recombination joined TRBV27 with TRBJ1-5; a tentative D match to TRBD1 spans 5 bases. From a lookup of the germline V gene (reference sequence), CDR1 and CDR2 are MNHEY and SMNVEV. CDR3 length: 15 amino acids, cysteine to phenylalanine. Only CDR3 DNA remains: 45 bases, in frame from the first base.